The 10 T cell receptor beta chains below all came from one sample that was sequenced in a study of lymphopenia after photon versus proton radiotherapy. Sequencing was performed with immunoSEQ multiplex PCR; in TCRdb, only in-frame clones are kept and a portion is missing. The table lists about 20,000 clones, more than 85% of them singletons. The starting material was peripheral blood, obtained from a patient treated with photon-based radiotherapy. The receptor set was obtained from a woman aged 40 to 50 with cholangiocarcinoma.

Only a few counts were recorded for this clone. This chain connects TRBV11-3 to TRBJ2-1, with a weak D call TRBD2 (6 bases). V gave up 0 bases and J gave up 1 base, with 10 bases separating them. The CDR3 has 16 residues. Germline V lookup: CDR1 SGHNT, CDR2 YENEEA. CDR3 protein: CASSLDAGRSYNEQFF. The CDR3 nucleotides are TGTGCCAGCAGCTTAGACGCGGGACGGTCCTACAATGAGCAGTTCTTC.

The V call is TRBV11-2, the J call TRBJ2-3; either TRBD1 or TRBD2 may fit D (5 bases each). CDR1 and CDR2 from the germline V gene are SGHAT and FQNNGV. V shed 5 bases and J shed 1 base, with 13 bases lying between them. The CDR3 contains 15 residues. The DNA for the CDR3 is TGTGCCAGCAGCCACCGGGACGGAGGCACAGATACGCAGTATTTT. Translated: CASSHRDGGTDTQYF.

This sequence joins TRBV5-1 and TRBJ2-7; 9 positions match TRBD1. The ends lost 6 bases at V and 5 bases at J; junction bases unmatched: 6. Germline V CDR1 and CDR2: SGHRS, YFSETQ. The CDR3 is 13 residues long. CDR3 bases: TGCGCCAGCACCGGGACAGGGCTCAACGAGCAGTACTTC. It translates to CASTGTGLNEQYF.

The chain employs TRBV28 and TRBJ2-7, with 7 bases lining up with TRBD1. This CDR3 is 15 amino acids long. V lost 6 bases to trimming and J lost 9 bases; unmatched junction nucleotides: 17. CDR1 is MDHEN and CDR2 is SYDVKM in the germline V gene. The CDR3 nucleotides read TGTGCCAGCAGAGCTTCCGGGACAGAAGTAAATGGGCAGTACTTC. As protein: CASRASGTEVNGQYF.

The chain uses TRBV28 and TRBJ2-2; D tentatively reads TRBD1 or TRBD2 (6 bases each). V lost 6 bases to trimming and J lost 0 bases, with 11 bases between them. Germline loops: CDR1 MDHEN, CDR2 SYDVKM. The CDR3 is 15 residues long. The CDR3 nucleotides are TGTGCCAGCAGAGGGGGGACGGCGAACACCGGGGAGCTGTTTTTT. It encodes CASRGGTANTGELFF.

The CDR3 here is CASSRPPADVYNSPLHF. The DNA for the CDR3 is TGTGCCAGCAGCCGACCTCCGGCAGACGTATATAATTCACCCCTCCACTTT. V is TRBV5-5 and J is TRBJ1-6; no clear D. The V gene lost 4 bases and the J gene lost 4 bases, with 18 bases spanning the gap. CDR3 size: 17 residues. CDR1 and CDR2 from the germline V gene are SGHKS and YYEKEE (reference sequence).

The rearrangement joins TRBV2 to TRBJ2-7, with 7 bases identical to TRBD2. V dropped 6 bases and J dropped 4; count of bases not matched to a gene: 3. CDR1 SNHLY and CDR2 FYNNEI come from the germline V gene. The CDR3 runs 12 residues. CDR3 amino acids: CASSGGWYEQYF. CDR3 DNA: TGTGCCAGCAGCGGGGGGTGGTACGAGCAGTACTTC.

The rearrangement links TRBV2 to TRBJ2-2; weak D call: TRBD2 (6 bases). Germline CDR1 is SNHLY and CDR2 is FYNNEI. V was shortened by 8 bases and J by 5 bases, with 18 bases between the two germline ends. The CDR3 has 15 residues. CDR3 nucleotide sequence: TGTGCCAGCCGGGCCCTAGCGTCTGAAACCGGGGAGCTGTTTTTT. This sequence encodes CASRALASETGELFF.

The rearrangement uses TRBV10-2 and TRBJ1-1; D may be TRBD1 (6 bases). Germline V gene lookup returns CDR1 WSHSY and CDR2 SAAADI. The V and J ends lost 0 bases and 0 bases respectively, with 14 bases between them. The CDR3 contains 17 residues. The CDR3 region has the DNA TGCGCCAGCAGTGAGTCATTGGGGTGGGACATGAACACTGAAGCTTTCTTT. It yields the protein CASSESLGWDMNTEAFF.

This clone has more than one count but fewer than ten. V usage is TRBV28 and J usage is TRBJ2-2; the match to TRBD2 covers 13 bases. The CDR3 totals 15 residues. V was pared by 8 bases and J by 4 bases, with 4 bases of the junction left unmatched. Germline CDR1 and CDR2: MDHEN and SYDVKM. As DNA, the CDR3 is TGTGCCAGCGGACTAGCGGGAGTTGGCACCGGGGAGCTGTTTTTT. It encodes CASGLAGVGTGELFF.